One and the same sample provided the 27 T cell receptor beta chains below, sequenced in a study of radiation and T cells in renal cell carcinoma. Time point specified: blood 2 weeks post-SBRT. Treatment indicated: 15 Gy SBRT to primary tumor, nephrectomy 4 weeks later. Measured with immunoSEQ multiplex PCR; TCRdb has only the in-frame clones, and not every one. This table has more than 150,000 clones, roughly 87% appearing once. The sequences come from blood, collected from a patient whose treatment included radiotherapy and nephrectomy. These receptor sequences come from a woman in her 50s with renal cell carcinoma.

This rearrangement joins TRBV5-4 to TRBJ2-5; the match to TRBD2 covers 10 bases. This CDR3 is 15 amino acids long. J gave up 3 bases and V 3 bases, and 5 bases lay outside the gene matches. In germline, CDR1 is SGHNT, CDR2 YYREEE (reference sequence). The CDR3 bases are TGTGCCAGCAGCTCAGGACTAGCGGATAAAGAGACCCAGTACTTC. Encoded protein: CASSSGLADKETQYF.

This chain connects TRBV18 to TRBJ2-6, with D hard to call. This CDR3 is 15 amino acids long. Germline CDR1 and CDR2: KGHSH and LQKENI. Trimming removed 4 bases at V and 4 bases at J, with 11 bases between. The CDR3 DNA reads as TGTGCCAGCTCACTATCGGAGCTAGGGGCCAACGTCCTGACTTTC. Its protein is CASSLSELGANVLTF.

The chain carries TRBV7-8 and TRBJ2-5, with D tentatively TRBD2 (5 bases). Trimming left V 5 bases short and J 5 bases short, with 18 bases between. The germline V gene encodes CDR1 SGHVS and CDR2 FQNEAQ. This CDR3 has 15 residues. CDR3 loop: CASSPSGFVFETQYF. In DNA form, the CDR3 reads TGTGCCAGCAGCCCATCGGGGTTTGTTTTTGAGACCCAGTACTTC.

The rearrangement links TRBV11-2 to TRBJ1-2; 12 bases are shared with TRBD1. CDR1 is SGHAT and CDR2 is FQNNGV in the germline V gene. V dropped 4 bases and J dropped 6; count of bases not matched to a gene: 6. The CDR3 totals 15 residues. CDR3 DNA sequence: TGTGCCAGCAGCTACCGGGACAGGGGGCTGGATGGCTACACCTTC. It is translated as CASSYRDRGLDGYTF.

J is TRBJ1-6 and V is TRBV5-1; 7 nucleotides match TRBD1. CDR1 SGHRS and CDR2 YFSETQ come from the germline V gene. The CDR3 length is 17 residues. With 4 bases clipped from V and 6 bases from J, the junction kept 13 bases outside the gene matches. DNA of the CDR3: TGCGCCAGCAGCCCGGACATACAGGGGATTAGTAATTCACCCCTCCACTTT. This gives the protein CASSPDIQGISNSPLHF. The complete variable domain, with remaining parts taken from reference TRBV5-1 and TRBJ1-6, reads KAGVTQTPRYLIKTRGQQVTLSCSPISGHRSVSWYQQTPGQGLQFLFEYFSETQRNKGNFPGRFSGRQFSNSRSEMNVSTLELGDSALYLCASSPDIQGISNSPLHFGNGTRLTVT.

A remark on this clone: An end of the junction differs from the germline gene, which may be a read error. The chain joins TRBV9 to TRBJ1-6; weak D call: TRBD1 (5 bases). The CDR3 runs to 13 residues. CDR1 SGDLS and CDR2 YYNGEE come from the germline V gene. This CDR3 is CASSGTENSPLHF. CDR3 sequence (DNA): TGTGCCAGTAGCGGGACTGAGAATTCACCCCTCCACTTT.

This chain uses TRBV7-2 with TRBJ1-2, with D maybe TRBD1 (5 bases). V dropped 5 bases and J dropped 2 bases, with 15 bases sitting between them. The CDR3 sequence is 15 residues long. Germline V CDR1 and CDR2: SGHTA, FQGNSA. CDR3 nucleotide sequence: TGTGCCAGCAGCCTGGCTGGGGGTCGAAACTATGGCTACACCTTC. Translation: CASSLAGGRNYGYTF.

The chain carries TRBV6-5 and TRBJ1-6; 9 bases line up with TRBD1. The CDR3 spans 14 residues. V lost 7 bases, J lost 7 bases, and 5 bases stayed unmatched. CDR1 MNHEY and CDR2 SVGAGI come from the germline V gene. The DNA of the CDR3 is TGTGCCAGCACCGCAGGACAGGGGAATTCACCCCTCCACTTT. This encodes CASTAGQGNSPLHF.

The chain carries TRBV7-9 and TRBJ1-2; no reliable D call. The V and J ends lost 1 base and 4 bases respectively, with 10 bases between them. Germline assignment: CDR1 SEHNR and CDR2 FQNEAQ (reference sequence). The CDR3 length is 14 residues. The CDR3 sequence is CASSLDGYSYGYTF. The CDR3 nucleotides read TGTGCCAGCAGCTTAGACGGATATTCCTATGGCTACACCTTC.

This clone appeared once. V gene TRBV9 combines with J gene TRBJ1-6; TRBD1 is a possible D gene (6 bases). The V end lost 1 base, the J end lost 8 bases, and 19 bases lay between the germline ends. The CDR3 runs 17 residues. The germline CDR1 and CDR2 sequences are SGDLS and YYNGEE. CDR3 residues: CASSVFSRQGPDSPLHF. The CDR3 DNA reads as TGTGCCAGCAGCGTATTCTCTAGGCAGGGGCCGGATTCACCCCTCCACTTT.

The chain couples TRBV6-1 to TRBJ1-5; 9 bases line up with TRBD1. CDR1 MNHNS and CDR2 SASEGT come from the germline V gene. The trim removed 6 bases at V and 2 bases at J, leaving 5 bases unmatched. The CDR3 is 15 amino acids. The CDR3 DNA is TGTGCCAGCAGCGGGACAGGGAACGGCAATCAGCCCCAGCATTTT. This gives the protein CASSGTGNGNQPQHF.

The chain uses TRBV7-2 and TRBJ1-6; D is possibly TRBD1 (6 bases). The CDR3 length is 16 residues. Germline assignment: CDR1 SGHTA and CDR2 FQGNSA. V was clipped by 5 bases and J by 9 bases, with 20 bases between them. CDR3 sequence: CASSTLPGQEGSPLHF. CDR3 DNA sequence: TGTGCCAGCAGCACACTCCCGGGACAAGAGGGTTCACCCCTCCACTTT.

This clone showed up just once. The chain uses TRBV18 and TRBJ2-3; 9 bases are shared with TRBD2. From germline, CDR1 is KGHSH and CDR2 LQKENI. The V gene end was trimmed by 2 bases and the J gene end by 1 base; junction bases not matched to a gene: 4. The CDR3 spans 16 residues. The CDR3 loop is CASSPRSSGGTDTQYF. Written as DNA, the CDR3 is TGTGCCAGCTCACCAAGGTCTAGCGGGGGCACAGATACGCAGTATTTT.

The rearrangement joins TRBV30 to TRBJ1-5; TRBD1 might be the D (5 bases). Per the germline V gene, CDR1 is GTSNPN and CDR2 is SVGIG (reference sequence). The V and J ends lost 2 bases and 6 bases respectively, with 11 bases between them. The CDR3 runs 13 residues. CDR3 amino acids: CAWSRGSAQPQHF. CDR3 bases: TGTGCCTGGAGTCGGGGCTCCGCTCAGCCCCAGCATTTT.

V usage is TRBV7-9 and J usage is TRBJ2-5, with TRBD1 identical over 7 bases. J gave up 3 bases and V 4 bases, and 8 bases lay outside the gene matches. The CDR3 sequence is 15 residues long. The germline V gene has CDR1 SEHNR and CDR2 FQNEAQ (reference sequence). In DNA form, the CDR3 reads TGTGCCAGCAGCTCCACAGGGGTAGGTGAAGAGACCCAGTACTTC. It codes for CASSSTGVGEETQYF.

The DNA for the CDR3 is TGTGCCAGCAGTATAAAAGCCTTATACGGGAATCGATCCGGGACTCCCGAAACAGATACGCAGTATTTT. Amino acids: CASSIKALYGNRSGTPETDTQYF. This sequence joins TRBV6-9 and TRBJ2-3, with D possibly being TRBD2 (6 bases). Per germline, CDR1 MNHGY and CDR2 SVAAGI. The CDR3 sequence is 23 residues long. The ends were cut back, 5 bases at V and 3 bases at J, with 39 bases in the middle.

The rearrangement joins TRBV4-1 to TRBJ2-2; no clear D. The V end was cut by 1 base, the J end by 3 bases, with 12 bases between. The CDR3 is 16 amino acids. CDR1 and CDR2 from the germline V gene are MGHRA and YSYEKL. CDR3 sequence (DNA): TGCGCCAGCAGCCAAGTCCCACTACCCCACACCGGGGAGCTGTTTTTT. Translation: CASSQVPLPHTGELFF.

J is TRBJ2-7 and V is TRBV5-6, with D possibly matching TRBD1 (6 bases). This CDR3 has 14 amino acids. Between the trimmed V and J ends, which lost 4 bases and 2 bases, there was a span of 13 bases. In germline, CDR1 is SGHDT, CDR2 YYEEEE. CDR3 coding DNA: TGTGCCAGCAGCGGGGCGACAGGAACCTACGAGCAGTACTTC. This encodes CASSGATGTYEQYF. The full variable domain, rest sourced from reference TRBV5-6 and TRBJ2-7, is DAGVTQSPTHLIKTRGQQVTLRCSPKSGHDTVSWYQQALGQGPQFIFQYYEEEERQRGNFPDRFSGHQFPNYSSELNVNALLLGDSALYLCASSGATGTYEQYFGPGTRLTVT.

The CDR3 DNA follows: TGTGCCAGCAGCCCGAGCACTAGCGGGGGTGGGGAGCAGTACTTC. It yields the protein CASSPSTSGGGEQYF. The chain carries TRBV5-8 and TRBJ2-7; TRBD2 matches 11 bases. V lost 4 bases and J lost 7; bases outside the gene matches: 10. Germline V gene lookup returns CDR1 SGHTS and CDR2 YDEGEE. This CDR3 has 15 residues.

This sequence joins TRBV30 and TRBJ1-1; a possible D gene is TRBD1 (6 bases). This CDR3 spans 11 amino acids. Deletions cut 5 bases from V and 6 bases from J, with 10 bases between. Germline-derived CDR1 and CDR2 are GTSNPN and SVGIG (reference sequence). The CDR3 protein is CAWEGGPEAFF. The CDR3 nucleotides are TGTGCCTGGGAGGGGGGTCCTGAAGCTTTCTTT.

This clone was observed once. This chain links TRBV27 with TRBJ2-5, with D perhaps matching TRBD1 or TRBD2 (7 bases each). The V end lost 5 bases, the J end lost 9 bases, and 25 bases lay between the germline ends. Germline V gene sequence: CDR1 MNHEY, CDR2 SMNVEV (reference sequence). CDR3 length equals 16 residues. CDR3 sequence reads: CASSPLGGTDGGSQYF. Here the CDR3 DNA reads TGTGCCAGCAGTCCCCTGGGGGGGACAGACGGCGGGTCCCAGTACTTC.

This chain joins TRBV13 and TRBJ2-7; D perhaps matches TRBD1 (6 bases). The CDR3 loop spans 11 amino acids. Germline V gene data show CDR1 as PRHDT and CDR2 as FYEKMQ (reference sequence). V was clipped by 4 bases and J by 6 bases, with 7 bases between them. CDR3 nucleotide sequence: TGTGCCAGCAGCTCAGGGGTCGAGCAGTACTTC. As protein: CASSSGVEQYF.

This chain connects TRBV15 to TRBJ2-5, with TRBD2 matching 10 bases. CDR3 length: 17 amino acids. V was clipped by 1 base and J by 2 bases; unmatched bases: 7. Per the germline V gene, CDR1 is LNHNV and CDR2 is YYDKDF (reference sequence). The CDR3 region is CATSRGAGGPEQETQYF. The DNA for the CDR3 is TGTGCCACCAGCAGAGGAGCGGGGGGGCCAGAGCAAGAGACCCAGTACTTC. Looking up the rest from reference TRBV15 and TRBJ2-5 gives the full variable domain: DAMVIQNPRYQVTQFGKPVTLSCSQTLNHNVMYWYQQKSSQAPKLLFHYYDKDFNNEADTPDNFQSRRPNTSFCFLDIRSPGLGDTAMYLCATSRGAGGPEQETQYFGPGTRLLVL.

The rearrangement uses TRBV29-1 and TRBJ2-3; TRBD1 matches at 9 bases. From germline, CDR1 is SQVTM and CDR2 ANQGSEA. Trimming at V came to 6 bases and at J to 0 bases, leaving 4 bases not matched to a gene. The CDR3 consists of 14 residues. CDR3 nucleotide sequence: TGCAGCGTCCGTGGACAGGGGAGCACAGATACGCAGTATTTT. The encoded protein is CSVRGQGSTDTQYF.

The chain couples TRBV29-1 to TRBJ2-2; TRBD2 matches at 8 bases. V was pared by 6 bases and J by 0 bases, with 9 bases of the junction left unmatched. CDR3 size: 16 residues. Germline CDR1 is SQVTM and CDR2 is ANQGSEA. This chain's CDR3 is CSVFRGGFANTGELFF. DNA of the CDR3: TGCAGCGTCTTCCGGGGGGGGTTCGCGAACACCGGGGAGCTGTTTTTT.

V and J are TRBV6-1 and TRBJ2-7; D is unclear. The germline CDR1 and CDR2 sequences are MNHNS and SASEGT. The germline V and J ends were trimmed by 2 bases and 9 bases, with 11 bases remaining between them. The CDR3 totals 12 residues. CDR3 in amino acids: CASSELARRQYF. CDR3 coding DNA: TGTGCCAGCAGTGAACTTGCCCGTCGGCAGTACTTC.

V usage is TRBV19 and J usage is TRBJ1-3; TRBD1 agrees at 7 bases. The V segment lost 6 bases and the J segment 7 bases; nucleotides outside the gene matches: 9. CDR3 length: 14 residues. The germline CDR1 and CDR2 sequences are LNHDA and SQIVND (reference sequence). CDR3 protein: CASRPGTVRNTIYF. The CDR3, as DNA: TGTGCCAGTAGACCCGGGACAGTACGGAACACCATATATTTT.